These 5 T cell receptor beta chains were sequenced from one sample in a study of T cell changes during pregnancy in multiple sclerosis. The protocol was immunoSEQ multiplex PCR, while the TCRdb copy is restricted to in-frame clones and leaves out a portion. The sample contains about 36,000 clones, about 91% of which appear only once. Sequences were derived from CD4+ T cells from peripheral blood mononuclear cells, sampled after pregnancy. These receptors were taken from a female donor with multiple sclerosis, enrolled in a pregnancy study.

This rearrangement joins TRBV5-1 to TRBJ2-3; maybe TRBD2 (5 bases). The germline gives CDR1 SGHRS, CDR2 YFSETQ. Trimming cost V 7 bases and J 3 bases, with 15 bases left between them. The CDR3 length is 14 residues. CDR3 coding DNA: TGCGCCAGCGAGACGGGGTCGGGGACAGATACGCAGTATTTT. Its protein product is CASETGSGTDTQYF.

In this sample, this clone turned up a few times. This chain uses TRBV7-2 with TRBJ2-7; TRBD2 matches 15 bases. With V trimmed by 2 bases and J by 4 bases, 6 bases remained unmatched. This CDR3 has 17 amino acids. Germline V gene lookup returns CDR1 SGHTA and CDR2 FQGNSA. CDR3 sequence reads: CASSLRTSGGARYEQYF. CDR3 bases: TGTGCCAGCAGCTTAAGGACTAGCGGGGGGGCCAGGTACGAGCAGTACTTC.

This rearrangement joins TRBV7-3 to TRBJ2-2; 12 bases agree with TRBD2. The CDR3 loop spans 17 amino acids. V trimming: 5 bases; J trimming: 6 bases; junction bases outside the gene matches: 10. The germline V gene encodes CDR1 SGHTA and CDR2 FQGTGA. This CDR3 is CASSPTSGGGGPGELFF. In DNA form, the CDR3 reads TGTGCCAGCAGCCCGACTAGCGGGGGAGGGGGACCCGGGGAGCTGTTTTTT.

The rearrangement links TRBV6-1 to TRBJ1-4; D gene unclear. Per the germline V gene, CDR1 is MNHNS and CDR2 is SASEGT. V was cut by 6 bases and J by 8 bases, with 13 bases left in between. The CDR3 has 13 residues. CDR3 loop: CASRPRVPEKLFF. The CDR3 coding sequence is TGTGCCAGCAGACCGCGGGTCCCCGAAAAACTGTTTTTT.

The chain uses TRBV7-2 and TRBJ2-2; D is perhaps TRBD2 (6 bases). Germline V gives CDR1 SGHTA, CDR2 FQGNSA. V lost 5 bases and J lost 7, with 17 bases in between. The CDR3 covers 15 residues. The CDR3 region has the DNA TGTGCCAGCAGCACCCGACTAGGGGCTGGCGGGGAGCTGTTTTTT. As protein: CASSTRLGAGGELFF.